These 30 T cell receptor beta chains share one sample of origin, sequenced in a study of T cell responses to AZD1222 COVID-19 vaccine. TCRdb keeps only in-frame clones here, not all; method: immunoSEQ multiplex PCR. The sample shows 100,000 to 150,000 clones, about 90% of them seen only once. This material consisted of peripheral blood, taken 28 days after the second AZD1222 dose. Receptors originate from an adult who received the AZD1222 COVID-19 vaccine.

The J gene is TRBJ2-3, the V gene TRBV6-4; TRBD2 aligns across 14 bases. The ends lost 0 bases at V and 5 bases at J; junction bases unmatched: 4. This CDR3 is built from 17 residues. Germline-derived CDR1 and CDR2 are MRHNA and SNTAGT. CDR3 nucleotides: TGTGCCAGCAGTGACTCGACTAGCGGGGGGGGGCAAGATACGCAGTATTTT. Translating gives CASSDSTSGGGQDTQYF.

V gene TRBV10-3 combines with J gene TRBJ2-5; TRBD2 matches 10 bases. Losses at the gene ends were 7 bases for V and 3 bases for J; bases not matched to a gene: 2. The CDR3 loop spans 13 amino acids. CDR1 ENHRY and CDR2 SYGVKD come from the germline V gene. In DNA, the CDR3 is TGTGCCATCAAAACTAGCGGGGAAGAGACCCAGTACTTC. This sequence encodes CAIKTSGEETQYF.

J is TRBJ2-6 and V is TRBV5-1; D ambiguous. The CDR3 spans 16 residues. The germline V gene has CDR1 SGHRS and CDR2 YFSETQ. V was trimmed by 4 bases and J by 0 bases, leaving 11 bases between them. CDR3 DNA sequence: TGCGCCAGCAGCGCCGTACCTGGCTCTGGGGCCAACGTCCTGACTTTC. Its translation: CASSAVPGSGANVLTF.

The chain joins TRBV28 to TRBJ1-3; maybe TRBD1 (6 bases). V was clipped by 8 bases and J by 1 base, with 24 bases between them. This CDR3 has 18 amino acids. The germline V gene encodes CDR1 MDHEN and CDR2 SYDVKM. CDR3 amino acids: CASPPSGAGRFSGNTIYF. CDR3 coding DNA: TGTGCCAGCCCCCCCTCAGGGGCTGGGAGATTTTCTGGAAACACCATATATTTT.

The J gene is TRBJ2-5, the V gene TRBV7-2, with TRBD2 matching over 8 bases. Germline values: CDR1 SGHTA, CDR2 FQGNSA. After removal of 0 bases from V and 2 bases from J, the junction contained 5 bases not matched to a gene. This CDR3 is 16 amino acids long. CDR3 amino acids: CASSLALAGSQETQYF. CDR3 coding DNA: TGTGCCAGCAGCTTAGCGCTAGCGGGTTCGCAAGAGACCCAGTACTTC.

This sequence joins TRBV21-1 and TRBJ1-1; the table names TRBD1, a call not compared with the DNA. TRBV21-1 is noted as a pseudogene. The length of the CDR3 is 15 residues. CDR3: CASSNVVTGATEAFF. DNA of the CDR3: TGTGCCAGCAGCAACGTTGTCACAGGGGCCACTGAAGCTTTCTTT.

V and J are TRBV28 and TRBJ1-5, with no clear D. The CDR3 is 16 amino acids. V lost 2 bases and J lost 1, with 12 bases in between. Germline values: CDR1 MDHEN, CDR2 SYDVKM. The CDR3 region has the DNA TGTGCCAGCAGTTTAACCGGGTTTCGGAGCAATCAGCCCCAGCATTTT. Residues: CASSLTGFRSNQPQHF.

The chain carries TRBV9 and TRBJ1-6; TRBD1 agrees at 9 bases. The CDR3 is 13 residues long. Unmatched junction bases numbered 2, after V lost 3 bases and J lost 10 bases. Germline lookup yields CDR1 SGDLS and CDR2 YYNGEE. CDR3 amino acids: CASSGDRESPLHF. CDR3 DNA: TGTGCCAGCAGCGGGGACAGGGAATCACCCCTCCACTTT.

The chain recombines TRBV6-5 with TRBJ2-2, with 9 bases aligning to TRBD2. The J segment lost 6 bases and the V segment lost 6 bases, leaving 8 bases of the junction unmatched. The CDR3 has 15 amino acids. Germline CDR1 is MNHEY and CDR2 is SVGAGI. The CDR3 DNA reads TGTGCCAGCAGCACCCTGGGACTAGCATCCGGGGAGCTGTTTTTT. Translation gives CASSTLGLASGELFF.

The chain combines TRBV28 with TRBJ1-3; 9 nucleotides align to TRBD1. Germline-derived CDR1 and CDR2 are MDHEN and SYDVKM. After removal of 7 bases from V and 7 bases from J, the junction contained 8 bases not matched to a gene. The CDR3 is made up of 14 amino acids. CDR3 bases: TGTGCCAGCACCCAGGGACAGGGACGCAACACCATATATTTT. It specifies CASTQGQGRNTIYF.

The chain carries TRBV4-1 and TRBJ2-1; D remains ambiguous. V gave up 4 bases and J gave up 8 bases, with 12 bases separating them. Germline V gene lookup returns CDR1 MGHRA and CDR2 YSYEKL. The CDR3 has 13 residues. CDR3 residues: CASSPAIGDEQFF. DNA for the CDR3: TGCGCCAGCAGCCCCGCCATTGGGGATGAGCAGTTCTTC.

This clone showed up just once. The rearrangement joins TRBV18 to TRBJ2-1; no clear D gene. This CDR3 spans 16 amino acids. CDR1 is KGHSH, CDR2 LQKENI, per germline. The germline V and J ends were trimmed by 6 bases and 0 bases, with 15 bases remaining between them. CDR3 sequence reads: CASSPANVLSYNEQFF. The CDR3 nucleotides read TGTGCCAGCTCCCCAGCCAACGTACTCTCCTACAATGAGCAGTTCTTC.

The rearrangement links TRBV9 to TRBJ2-6; D gene uncertain. Germline loops: CDR1 SGDLS, CDR2 YYNGEE. Trimming pared 3 bases from V and 0 bases from J, leaving 4 bases between. The CDR3 runs to 14 residues. This CDR3 reads CASSASSGANVLTF. Here the CDR3 DNA reads TGTGCCAGCAGCGCTAGCTCTGGGGCCAACGTCCTGACTTTC.

This CDR3 reads CASRQGTYEQYF. The CDR3 region has the DNA TGTGCCAGCAGACAGGGAACCTACGAGCAGTACTTC. J is TRBJ2-7 and V is TRBV6-5, with D maybe TRBD1 (6 bases). In germline, CDR1 is MNHEY, CDR2 SVGAGI. V gave up 6 bases and J gave up 2 bases, with 8 bases separating them. CDR3 length: 12 residues.

In DNA form, the CDR3 reads TGTGCCAGTAGTAAGACAGGGGGATATCACTATGGCTACACCTTC. Its protein product is CASSKTGGYHYGYTF. J is TRBJ1-2 and V is TRBV19; 9 bases are a match to TRBD1. Germline CDR1 and CDR2: LNHDA and SQIVND (reference sequence). CDR3 length equals 15 residues. The J segment lost 3 bases and the V segment lost 4 bases, leaving 6 bases of the junction unmatched.

The chain couples TRBV10-3 to TRBJ1-1; a weak D match, TRBD1 (6 bases). This CDR3 has 13 residues. Per the germline V gene, CDR1 is ENHRY and CDR2 is SYGVKD. Trimming left V 8 bases short and J 2 bases short, with 12 bases between. The CDR3: CAIRTEKNTEAFF. The CDR3 DNA is TGTGCCATCCGGACAGAGAAAAACACTGAAGCTTTCTTT.

The V and J genes are TRBV6-5 and TRBJ1-6; no firm D call. Germline CDR1 MNHEY, CDR2 SVGAGI. Trimming left V 5 bases short and J 13 bases short, with 15 bases between. The CDR3 is 13 amino acids. The CDR3 protein is CASSRAKESPLHF. The CDR3 bases are TGTGCCAGCAGTAGGGCCAAGGAGAGCCCCCTCCACTTT.

Comment on this clone: Other DNA variants within this sample encode the same CDR3. The CDR3 DNA reads as TGTGCCAGCAGTTTAGGCCCGAACACTGAAGCTTTCTTT. This codes for CASSLGPNTEAFF. The V call is TRBV12-3 or TRBV12-4, the J call TRBJ1-1, with D hard to call. The V gene lost 1 base and the J gene lost 1 base, with 4 bases spanning the gap. The CDR3 runs 13 residues.

V gene TRBV5-1 combines with J gene TRBJ2-1; 8 bases match TRBD2. The CDR3 has 18 amino acids. Losses at the gene ends were 0 bases for V and 1 base for J; bases not matched to a gene: 9. Germline lookup yields CDR1 SGHRS and CDR2 YFSETQ. CDR3 coding DNA: TGCGCCAGCAGCTTGGGGCGTTTAGCGGGGCGGTCCTACAATGAGCAGTTCTTC. Residues: CASSLGRLAGRSYNEQFF.

This chain links TRBV5-1 with TRBJ2-1; 10 bases map to TRBD2. Germline V lookup: CDR1 SGHRS, CDR2 YFSETQ. The trim removed 3 bases at V and 9 bases at J, leaving 9 bases unmatched. This CDR3 has 15 residues. The CDR3 here is CASSYLAGDLSEQFF. DNA for the CDR3: TGCGCCAGCAGCTACCTAGCGGGAGACCTGAGTGAGCAGTTCTTC.

Concerning this clone: This CDR3 is also generated by other DNA sequences in the sample. The chain combines TRBV7-9 with TRBJ2-7; D is undetermined. Trimming removed 1 base at V and 3 bases at J, with 4 bases between. Germline V gene sequence: CDR1 SEHNR, CDR2 FQNEAQ (reference sequence). CDR3 length: 12 residues. CDR3 amino acids: CASSLVLYEQYF. CDR3 nucleotide sequence: TGTGCCAGCAGCTTAGTTCTCTACGAGCAGTACTTC.

The chain couples TRBV6-5 to TRBJ1-6, with a weak D call TRBD1 (6 bases). CDR1 is MNHEY, CDR2 SVGAGI, per germline. V gave up 6 bases and J gave up 6 bases, with 9 bases separating them. This CDR3 is 13 amino acids long. In nucleotides, the CDR3 is TGTGCCAGCAGGGACAGCCTTAATTCACCCCTCCACTTT. Translated, it gives CASRDSLNSPLHF.

This chain joins TRBV27 and TRBJ2-1, with 8 bases that match TRBD1. CDR3 size: 12 residues. Per the germline V gene, CDR1 is MNHEY and CDR2 is SMNVEV (reference sequence). J lost 8 bases, V lost 8 bases, and 5 bases had no gene match. CDR3 residues: CASQDREYEQFF. The CDR3 nucleotides are TGTGCCAGCCAGGACAGGGAGTATGAGCAGTTCTTC.

The gene calls are TRBV7-9 and TRBJ2-2; TRBD2 might be the D (6 bases). The CDR3 loop spans 14 amino acids. The ends were cut back, 5 bases at V and 4 bases at J, with 11 bases in the middle. The V gene's germline CDR1 is SEHNR and CDR2 FQNEAQ (reference sequence). This chain's CDR3 is CASSLGLTTGELFF. The CDR3 coding sequence is TGTGCCAGCAGCCTGGGACTGACCACCGGGGAGCTGTTTTTT.

V is TRBV9 and J is TRBJ1-3; D not certain. The germline V gene encodes CDR1 SGDLS and CDR2 YYNGEE. The CDR3 loop spans 15 amino acids. Trimming stripped 4 bases from V and 0 bases from J, with 11 bases between. The CDR3 coding sequence is TGTGCCAGCAGCCGTGCAGGCGTCTCTGGAAACACCATATATTTT. Protein: CASSRAGVSGNTIYF.

The chain couples TRBV3-1 (or the pseudogene TRBV3-2) to TRBJ2-2, with D tentatively TRBD1 (6 bases). The CDR3 covers 15 residues. Germline CDR1 reads LGHDT; CDR2 reads YNNKEL (reference sequence). V was cut by 5 bases and J by 5 bases, with 15 bases left in between. CDR3 amino acids: CASSTQGFRTGELFF. The CDR3 DNA sequence: TGTGCCAGCAGCACCCAGGGGTTTCGTACCGGGGAGCTGTTTTTT.

The chain uses TRBV28 and TRBJ1-1; TRBD1 is a possible D gene (5 bases). V shed 4 bases and J shed 3 bases, with 15 bases lying between them. The CDR3 is 15 amino acids. The germline V gene has CDR1 MDHEN and CDR2 SYDVKM. The CDR3 DNA follows: TGTGCCAGCAGTTCAGGGACGATGGTCCACACTGAAGCTTTCTTT. Encoded protein: CASSSGTMVHTEAFF.

The V call is TRBV18, the J call TRBJ1-1, with 8 bases lining up with TRBD1. There are 15 residues in the CDR3. Germline V gene sequence: CDR1 KGHSH, CDR2 LQKENI. V gave up 4 bases and J gave up 1 base; unmatched junction bases: 5. The CDR3 sequence: CASSQSGTGNTEAFF. The CDR3 region has the DNA TGTGCCAGCTCACAATCCGGGACAGGGAACACTGAAGCTTTCTTT.

V and J are TRBV5-1 and TRBJ2-2; 7 bases are shared with TRBD1. CDR3 length: 18 amino acids. V was pared by 4 bases and J by 2 bases, with 14 bases of the junction left unmatched. Germline CDR1 reads SGHRS; CDR2 reads YFSETQ. The chain's CDR3 is CASSPTPGTDKNTGELFF. CDR3 nucleotides: TGCGCCAGCAGCCCCACCCCCGGGACAGACAAAAACACCGGGGAGCTGTTTTTT.

The chain couples TRBV19 to TRBJ2-2, with 9 positions matching TRBD1. V dropped 5 bases and J dropped 7; count of bases not matched to a gene: 5. The germline gives CDR1 LNHDA, CDR2 SQIVND (reference sequence). CDR3 size: 14 residues. The CDR3 spells CASSPGQGYGELFF. The CDR3 nucleotides read TGTGCCAGTAGTCCGGGACAGGGTTACGGGGAGCTGTTTTTT.